This T cell receptor (beta chain) was observed in a study of blood T cell repertoires in COVID-19. Study as a whole: Sites across the United States, Italy and Spain contributed samples from acute and convalescent COVID-19.

Here immunoSEQ multiplex PCR was the method, and the copy in TCRdb shows in-frame clones only, minus some. The table lists approximately 220,000 clones, 70% to 85% of them singletons. Participant age was about 18 to 95 years, and participants resided in approximately 24 US areas. Germline-derived CDR1 and CDR2 are KGHSH and LQKENI. The V end lost 1 base, the J end lost 0 bases, and 7 bases lay between the germline ends. The CDR3 has 15 residues. The sequencing sample was made of PBMCs or T cells enriched from blood (not recorded which). The chain is built from TRBV18 and TRBJ1-3; a weak D match, TRBD1 (6 bases). This TCR derives from a woman aged 40 to 55 with acute COVID-19. CDR3 in amino acids: CASSPLQGSGNTIYF. CDR3 nucleotides: TGTGCCAGCTCACCACTACAGGGCTCTGGAAACACCATATATTTT.